This T cell receptor beta chain originates from a study of blood T cell repertoires in COVID-19. Study in general: COVID-19 samples from acute and convalescent phases originated in the United States, Italy and Spain.

Seattle patients were enrolled during active infection and followed longitudinally. This CDR3 spans 14 amino acids. Trimming cost V 0 bases and J 4 bases, with 9 bases left between them. Germline values: CDR1 LNHDA, CDR2 SQIVND (reference sequence). Original processing notes: Scientists estimated how many nucleated cells there were by amplifying reference gene primers. TCRdb keeps only in-frame clones here, not all; method: immunoSEQ multiplex PCR. The DNA gave D and trimming, while V, J and clone size come from that table. This sample has hundreds of thousands of clones, with around nine tenths found just once.

The chain has TRBV19 and TRBJ1-1, with a possible D match to TRBD1 (6 bases). The sequencing sample was made of peripheral blood. This TCR came from a woman aged 70-85 years with COVID-19, enrolled during active disease. The CDR3 loop reads CASSIDSRGTEAFF. Written as DNA, the CDR3 is TGTGCCAGTAGTATAGATTCCAGGGGCACTGAAGCTTTCTTT.